Shown below are 28 T cell receptor beta chains from a single sample sequenced in a study of cytomegalovirus exposure and HLA in healthy donors. 60 Vbeta and 13 Jbeta primers were used in PCR. TCRdb keeps only in-frame clones here, not all; method: immunoSEQ multiplex PCR. In the table there are roughly 100,000 clones, over 80% of which are singletons. The material sequenced was PBMCs. The receptors originated from a man aged 35 to 55 in good health and CMV-seronegative.

The genes are TRBV27 and TRBJ2-3; D gene unclear. V lost 3 bases, J lost 6 bases, and 4 bases lay in between. Looked up from germline, CDR1 is MNHEY and CDR2 is SMNVEV (reference sequence). The CDR3 sequence is 11 residues long. The CDR3 DNA follows: TGTGCCAGCAGTTTTCTGGATACGCAGTATTTT. It translates to CASSFLDTQYF.

This CDR3 reads CASSLAYYQETQYF. The CDR3 nucleotides are TGTGCCAGCAGCTTGGCGTACTACCAAGAGACCCAGTACTTC. The chain carries TRBV5-4 and TRBJ2-5; no definite D call. This CDR3 contains 14 residues. Looked up from germline, CDR1 is SGHNT and CDR2 is YYREEE (reference sequence). Trimming took off 0 bases at V and 0 bases at J, with 6 bases between the two ends.

In its sample, this clone was seen once. The V call is TRBV10-3, the J call TRBJ1-2; D remains unclear. Germline lookup yields CDR1 ENHRY and CDR2 SYGVKD. V lost 7 bases and J lost 6, with 15 bases in between. The CDR3 sequence is 13 residues long. For the CDR3, the DNA is TGTGCCATCACGCCCGACTCCGGAAATGGCTACACCTTC. It translates to CAITPDSGNGYTF.

The V call is TRBV27, the J call TRBJ2-3; possible D gene TRBD1, 5 bases. The germline V gene has CDR1 MNHEY and CDR2 SMNVEV (reference sequence). Trimming took off 4 bases at V and 4 bases at J, with 18 bases between the two ends. The CDR3 has 16 residues. The CDR3 spells CASSSGAGSVPDTQYF. In nucleotides, the CDR3 is TGTGCCAGCAGTTCTGGGGCAGGGTCGGTCCCAGATACGCAGTATTTT.

This clone has more than one count but fewer than ten. This chain uses TRBV7-9 with TRBJ1-6, with D maybe TRBD1 (6 bases). Germline V gene lookup returns CDR1 SEHNR and CDR2 FQNEAQ (reference sequence). V was cut by 3 bases and J by 7 bases, with 10 bases left in between. This CDR3 has 14 amino acids. The CDR3 DNA reads as TGTGCCAGCAGCTTGGACAGTTGGAATTCACCCCTCCACTTT. Residues: CASSLDSWNSPLHF.

The chain couples TRBV29-1 to TRBJ2-7; 10 nucleotides line up with TRBD1. There are 15 residues in the CDR3. The V gene's germline CDR1 is SQVTM and CDR2 ANQGSEA. V trimming: 0 bases; J trimming: 2 bases; junction bases outside the gene matches: 4. The CDR3 region is CSVEERDRGTYEQYF. The CDR3 coding sequence is TGCAGCGTTGAAGAAAGGGACAGGGGAACCTACGAGCAGTACTTC.

This clone appeared a few times. The V gene is TRBV30, the J gene TRBJ1-4, with 12 bases fitting TRBD1. CDR3 length: 17 residues. Germline trimming cut 0 bases from V and 8 bases from J; bases unmatched to any gene: 10. Germline V lookup: CDR1 GTSNPN, CDR2 SVGIG (reference sequence). In DNA, the CDR3 is TGTGCCTGGAGTGTAAGCGGGGACAGGGGGCACGACGAAAAACTGTTTTTT. As protein: CAWSVSGDRGHDEKLFF. Complete variable domain (other parts from reference TRBV30 and TRBJ1-4): SQTIHQWPATLVQPVGSPLSLECTVEGTSNPNLYWYRQAAGRGLQLLFYSVGIGQISSEVPQNLSASRPQDRQFILSSKKLLLSDSGFYLCAWSVSGDRGHDEKLFFGSGTQLSVL.

Only one count was recorded for this clone. J is TRBJ2-5 and V is TRBV10-3, with 8 bases matching TRBD1. V gave up 8 bases and J gave up 4 bases; unmatched junction bases: 9. CDR1 ENHRY and CDR2 SYGVKD come from the germline V gene. This CDR3 is built from 14 residues. The CDR3 loop reads CAISTGQVRETQYF. The CDR3 DNA reads as TGTGCCATCTCTACGGGACAGGTACGAGAGACCCAGTACTTC.

The CDR3 spells CASSFTSGGITGELFF. For the CDR3, the DNA is TGTGCCAGCAGCTTTACTAGCGGGGGGATCACCGGGGAGCTGTTTTTT. The chain recombines TRBV13 with TRBJ2-2, with TRBD2 matching over 12 bases. Germline V CDR1 and CDR2: PRHDT, FYEKMQ (reference sequence). This CDR3 is built from 16 residues. V was clipped by 3 bases and J by 4 bases; unmatched bases: 3.

This clone showed up just once. The chain uses TRBV29-1 and TRBJ2-2, with 10 bases fitting TRBD1. The CDR3 totals 14 residues. V was pared by 7 bases and J by 4 bases, with 6 bases of the junction left unmatched. The germline V gene has CDR1 SQVTM and CDR2 ANQGSEA. CDR3 in amino acids: CSAGDRGGTGELFF. CDR3 nucleotides: TGCAGCGCGGGGGACAGGGGTGGCACCGGGGAGCTGTTTTTT.

Only a few counts were recorded for this clone. The chain employs TRBV4-3 and TRBJ2-5; possibly TRBD2 for D (6 bases). This CDR3 contains 17 residues. Per the germline V gene, CDR1 is LGHNA and CDR2 is YSLEER. Trimming removed 0 bases from V and 1 base from J, with 15 bases in between. CDR3 region: CASSQDLTGEAQETQYF. The CDR3 bases are TGCGCCAGCAGCCAAGATCTAACGGGGGAGGCCCAAGAGACCCAGTACTTC.

The rearrangement uses TRBV9 and TRBJ1-6, with a tentative D call TRBD1 (5 bases). The CDR3 is 17 residues long. CDR1 and CDR2 (germline): SGDLS, YYNGEE. Trimming pared 0 bases from V and 2 bases from J, leaving 12 bases between. The CDR3 DNA follows: TGTGCCAGCAGCGTAGGCAGGGATGGGACCTATAATTCACCCCTCCACTTT. This translates into CASSVGRDGTYNSPLHF. The full variable domain, with the rest looked up from reference TRBV9 and TRBJ1-6, is DSGVTQTPKHLITATGQRVTLRCSPRSGDLSVYWYQQSLDQGLQFLIQYYNGEERAKGNILERFSAQQFPDLHSELNLSSLELGDSALYFCASSVGRDGTYNSPLHFGNGTRLTVT.

V and J are TRBV19 and TRBJ2-1; 11 positions match TRBD2. The V gene's germline CDR1 is LNHDA and CDR2 SQIVND (reference sequence). Losses at the gene ends were 10 bases for V and 4 bases for J; bases not matched to a gene: 6. The CDR3 spans 14 residues. The DNA for the CDR3 is TGTGCCACCCAAACTAGCGGGGGTTACAATGAGCAGTTCTTC. Translation gives CATQTSGGYNEQFF.

This clone was detected only a few times. The chain is built from TRBV27 and TRBJ1-2; TRBD1 matches 9 bases. With 5 bases clipped from V and 8 bases from J, the junction kept 12 bases outside the gene matches. Germline V CDR1 and CDR2: MNHEY, SMNVEV (reference sequence). The CDR3 contains 15 residues. Here the CDR3 reads CASSTRQGGREGYTF. The CDR3 bases are TGTGCCAGCAGTACCCGACAGGGGGGGCGTGAAGGCTACACCTTC.

The genes are TRBV7-8 and TRBJ2-1; 15 bases are shared with TRBD2. The germline CDR1 and CDR2 sequences are SGHVS and FQNEAQ. The ends lost 8 bases at V and 0 bases at J; junction bases unmatched: 5. There are 17 residues in the CDR3. CDR3 loop: CASFGLAGGFSYNEQFF. The CDR3 nucleotides read TGTGCCAGCTTCGGACTAGCGGGGGGGTTCTCCTACAATGAGCAGTTCTTC.

J is TRBJ2-2 and V is TRBV6-6; D not certain. The germline V and J ends were trimmed by 0 bases and 13 bases, with 18 bases remaining between them. This CDR3 spans 15 amino acids. CDR1 is MNHNY and CDR2 is SVGAGI in the germline V gene (reference sequence). The CDR3 nucleotides read TGTGCCAGCAGTTACTCTCTTGGCGGTGGCCCTGCGCTGTTTTTT. This translates into CASSYSLGGGPALFF.

This clone showed up just once. This chain links TRBV27 with TRBJ2-5, with TRBD2 matching 8 bases. CDR3 length: 15 residues. Looked up from germline, CDR1 is MNHEY and CDR2 is SMNVEV (reference sequence). V shed 5 bases, J shed 1 base, and the junction held 6 bases outside the gene matches. CDR3 in DNA: TGTGCCAGCAGTCCGGGGGGGATCCCCCAAGAGACCCAGTACTTC. It encodes CASSPGGIPQETQYF.

The V and J genes are TRBV14 and TRBJ1-1; D not resolved. CDR1 is SGHDN and CDR2 is FVKESK in the germline V gene. The V end lost 4 bases, the J end lost 7 bases, and 10 bases lay between the germline ends. This CDR3 is built from 12 residues. The CDR3 DNA is TGTGCCAGCAGCCGGACTTCAAGTGAAGCTTTCTTT. It encodes CASSRTSSEAFF.

The V call is TRBV19, the J call TRBJ2-5; the D gene is possibly TRBD2 (5 bases). CDR1 and CDR2 from the germline V gene are LNHDA and SQIVND (reference sequence). This CDR3 region has 16 residues. V shed 5 bases and J shed 4 bases, with 20 bases lying between them. The DNA of the CDR3 is TGTGCCAGTAGTGATAGAGCGGCCCCCTCTTTAGAGACCCAGTACTTC. Encoded protein: CASSDRAAPSLETQYF. The whole variable domain, filled in from reference TRBV19 and TRBJ2-5, reads DGGITQSPKYLFRKEGQNVTLSCEQNLNHDAMYWYRQDPGQGLRLIYYSQIVNDFQKGDIAEGYSVSREKKESFPLTVTSAQKNPTAFYLCASSDRAAPSLETQYFGPGTRLLVL.

The chain couples TRBV18 to TRBJ2-7; TRBD1 might be the D (6 bases). Germline values: CDR1 KGHSH, CDR2 LQKENI. Trimming pared 8 bases from V and 2 bases from J, leaving 16 bases between. The CDR3 runs to 14 residues. In DNA form, the CDR3 reads TGTGCCAGCACAAGGTCCTCAGGGGCCTACGAGCAGTACTTC. It codes for CASTRSSGAYEQYF.

The chain employs TRBV7-2 and TRBJ1-1, with 8 bases matching TRBD1. The germline V gene has CDR1 SGHTA and CDR2 FQGNSA. The V segment lost 4 bases and the J segment 7 bases; nucleotides outside the gene matches: 8. The CDR3 covers 14 residues. In DNA, the CDR3 is TGTGCCAGCAGCTACCTAGGACAGGGTGGTGAAGCTTTCTTT. Amino acids: CASSYLGQGGEAFF. Filled out from reference TRBV7-2 and TRBJ1-1, the complete variable domain reads GAGVSQSPSNKVTEKGKDVELRCDPISGHTALYWYRQSLGQGLEFLIYFQGNSAPDKSGLPSDRFSAERTGGSVSTLTIQRTQQEDSAVYLCASSYLGQGGEAFFGQGTRLTVV.

This clone has a single count. The CDR3 coding sequence is TGCGCCAGCAGCTTTAGCGGGGGGGCCGGAGATACGCAGTATTTT. It encodes CASSFSGGAGDTQYF. V is TRBV5-1 and J is TRBJ2-3, with 11 bases fitting TRBD2. This CDR3 region has 15 residues. Trimming cost V 2 bases and J 5 bases; bases outside gene matches: 4. The germline V gene encodes CDR1 SGHRS and CDR2 YFSETQ.

The chain is built from TRBV14 and TRBJ1-5, with TRBD1 identical over 9 bases. This CDR3 is 16 amino acids long. J lost 2 bases, V lost 6 bases, and 8 bases had no gene match. Germline-derived CDR1 and CDR2 are SGHDN and FVKESK. In nucleotides, the CDR3 is TGTGCCAGCAGTTACCCGGGACAGGGTGGCAATCAGCCCCAGCATTTT. Encoded protein: CASSYPGQGGNQPQHF.

As for this clone: At one boundary the junction diverges from the germline segment, which might be a read error. The chain carries TRBV7-7 and TRBJ2-5, with 12 bases matching TRBD1. The CDR3 is 17 residues long. The germline V gene encodes CDR1 SSHAT and CDR2 FNYEAQ (reference sequence). The CDR3 DNA reads as TGTGCTAGCAGCTTGAAGGGACAGGGGGCACCACAAGAGACCCAGTACTTC. Translated: CASSLKGQGAPQETQYF.

As concerns this clone: The junction departs from germline at one end; a sequencing error may be responsible. This sample includes further DNA sequences coding for the same CDR3. The chain couples TRBV5-1 to TRBJ2-3, with D possibly being TRBD1 (6 bases). Germline V gene data show CDR1 as SGHRS and CDR2 as YFSETQ. The CDR3 consists of 13 residues. In nucleotides, the CDR3 is TGCGCTAGCAGCTCCCGGGACACGACACAGCAGTATTTT. Protein: CASSSRDTTQQYF. Filled out from reference TRBV5-1 and TRBJ2-3, the complete variable domain reads KAGVTQTPRYLIKTRGQQVTLSCSPISGHRSVSWYQQTPGQGLQFLFEYFSETQRNKGNFPGRFSGRQFSNSRSEMNVSTLELGDSALYLCASSSRDTTQQYFGPGTRLTVL.

The chain uses TRBV9 and TRBJ2-3; TRBD2 matches at 8 bases. V lost 4 bases and J lost 1; bases outside the gene matches: 8. CDR3 length: 16 residues. Germline V lookup: CDR1 SGDLS, CDR2 YYNGEE. CDR3 sequence (DNA): TGTGCCAGCAGCAGACTAGCGCGCGGCGGCACAGATACGCAGTATTTT. Translating gives CASSRLARGGTDTQYF.

This clone has only a few counts. This rearrangement joins TRBV5-1 to TRBJ1-1; D is unresolved. Germline CDR1 and CDR2: SGHRS and YFSETQ. Deletions cut 0 bases from V and 1 base from J, with 7 bases between. The CDR3 totals 14 residues. In DNA form, the CDR3 reads TGCGCCAGCAGCTTGGCCGAGGGGAACACTGAAGCTTTCTTT. Translation gives CASSLAEGNTEAFF.

V usage is TRBV19 and J usage is TRBJ2-5; TRBD2 matches at 8 bases. J gave up 2 bases and V 2 bases, and 4 bases lay outside the gene matches. CDR1 and CDR2 from the germline V gene are LNHDA and SQIVND (reference sequence). This CDR3 comprises 15 residues. CDR3 nucleotide sequence: TGTGCCAGTAGTATACTAGCGGGTAAACAAGAGACCCAGTACTTC. Translation gives CASSILAGKQETQYF. Using reference TRBV19 and TRBJ2-5 for the parts outside the CDR3, the full variable domain is DGGITQSPKYLFRKEGQNVTLSCEQNLNHDAMYWYRQDPGQGLRLIYYSQIVNDFQKGDIAEGYSVSREKKESFPLTVTSAQKNPTAFYLCASSILAGKQETQYFGPGTRLLVL.